The entry below describes one T cell receptor (beta chain). The data stem from a study of healthy donors' naive CD4 and CD8 T cells. The V gene's germline CDR1 is SQVTM and CDR2 ANQGSEA. This CDR3 contains 13 residues. The V and J ends lost 5 bases and 4 bases respectively, with 15 bases between them. TCR libraries were built from 450 to 650 ng of total RNA by linear amplification. One entry per CDR3 protein, called by TCRdb with MiXCR from the reads. The sample carries 150,000 to 200,000 distinct CDR3 sequences, 65% to 75% recorded once. The chain is built from TRBV29-1 and TRBJ2-7, with D possibly being TRBD2 (5 bases). The receptor's source is a pool of human donors in good health; the sample pools cells from several healthy donors. Input material: naive CD4+ and CD8+ T cells sorted from blood, pooled from several donors. Written as DNA, the CDR3 is TGCAGCGTTTACTCGGGAACGAGTTACGAGCAGTACTTC. This sequence encodes CSVYSGTSYEQYF.